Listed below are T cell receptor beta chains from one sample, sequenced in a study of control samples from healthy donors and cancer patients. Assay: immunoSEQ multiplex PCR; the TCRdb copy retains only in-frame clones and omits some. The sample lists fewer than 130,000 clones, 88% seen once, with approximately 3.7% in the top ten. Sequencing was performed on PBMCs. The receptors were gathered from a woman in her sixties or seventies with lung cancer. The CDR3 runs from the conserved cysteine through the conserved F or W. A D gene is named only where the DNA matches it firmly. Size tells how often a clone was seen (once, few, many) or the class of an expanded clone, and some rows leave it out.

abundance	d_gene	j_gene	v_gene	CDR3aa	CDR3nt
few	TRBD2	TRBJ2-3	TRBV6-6	CASSYSTSGSTDTQYF	TGTGCCAGCAGTTACTCGACTAGCGGGAGCACAGATACGCAGTATTTT
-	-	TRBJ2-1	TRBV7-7	CASSLGGEYNEQFF	TGTGCTAGCAGCTTAGGCGGGGAATACAATGAGCAGTTCTTC
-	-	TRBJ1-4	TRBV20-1	CSARETETNEKLFF	TGCAGTGCTCGTGAGACAGAAACTAATGAAAAACTGTTTTTT
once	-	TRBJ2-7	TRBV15	CATSRGGQLSYEQYF	TGTGCCACCAGCAGAGGTGGACAGTTGAGCTACGAGCAGTACTTC
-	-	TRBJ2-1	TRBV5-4	CASSFGGPLVNEQFF	TGTGCCAGCAGCTTTGGAGGCCCTTTGGTTAATGAGCAGTTCTTC
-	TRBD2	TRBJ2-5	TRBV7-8	CASSQGLAGGETQYF	TGTGCCAGCAGCCAGGGACTAGCGGGAGGAGAGACCCAGTACTTC
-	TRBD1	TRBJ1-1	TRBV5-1	CASSLGGGKGTEAFF	TGCGCCAGCAGCTTGGGAGGGGGCAAGGGCACTGAAGCTTTCTTT
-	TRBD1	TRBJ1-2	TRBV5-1	CASSLGTGLNYGYTF	TGCGCCAGCAGCTTGGGGACAGGGCTTAACTATGGCTACACCTTC
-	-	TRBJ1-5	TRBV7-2	CASSLAHRDYSNQPQHF	TGTGCCAGCAGCTTAGCGCACAGGGATTATAGCAATCAGCCCCAGCATTTT
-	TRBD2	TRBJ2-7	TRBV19	CASSKFSGGSYEQYF	TGTGCCAGTAGTAAATTTAGCGGGGGGTCCTACGAGCAGTACTTC
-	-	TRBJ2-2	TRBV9	CASSVYTGELFF	TGTGCCAGCAGCGTATACACCGGGGAGCTGTTTTTT
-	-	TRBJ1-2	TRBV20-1	CSASGGRGNYGYTF	TGCAGTGCTAGTGGGGGCAGGGGCAACTATGGCTACACCTTC
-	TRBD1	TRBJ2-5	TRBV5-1	CASSYLTGTGGLQAQYF	TGCGCCAGCAGCTACCTCACCGGGACAGGGGGCCTTCAGGCCCAGTACTTC
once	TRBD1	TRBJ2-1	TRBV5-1	CASSFEPGQGYNEQFF	TGCGCCAGCAGCTTCGAACCGGGACAGGGGTACAATGAGCAGTTCTTC
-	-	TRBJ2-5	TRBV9	CASSPRGGQETQYF	TGTGCCAGCAGCCCTCGGGGCGGACAAGAGACCCAGTACTTC
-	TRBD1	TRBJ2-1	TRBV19	CASSIDTALRDRRDYNEQFF	TGTGCCAGTAGTATAGACACAGCCCTCCGGGACAGAAGAGATTACAATGAGCAGTTCTTC
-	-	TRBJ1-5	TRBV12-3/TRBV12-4	CASSFGSNQPQHF	TGTGCCAGCAGTTTTGGGAGCAATCAGCCCCAGCATTTT
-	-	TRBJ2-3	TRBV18	CASSPGLEADTQYF	TGTGCCAGCTCACCAGGGTTAGAAGCGGATACGCAGTATTTT
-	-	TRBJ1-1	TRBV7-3	CASSLIRNTEAFF	TGTGCCAGCAGCTTAATAAGGAACACTGAAGCTTTCTTT
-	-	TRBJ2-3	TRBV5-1	CASLRDSHNTDTQYF	TGCGCCAGCCTTAGGGACTCCCACAACACAGATACGCAGTATTTT
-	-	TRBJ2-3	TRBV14	CASSQDNLPGRTDTQYF	TGTGCCAGCAGCCAAGATAACCTCCCAGGCCGCACAGATACGCAGTATTTT
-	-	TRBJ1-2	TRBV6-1	CASSEATYTF	TGTGCCAGCAGTGAAGCGACTTACACCTTC
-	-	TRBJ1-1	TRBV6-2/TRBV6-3	CASSYGVESGEAFF	TGTGCCAGCAGTTACGGGGTGGAATCCGGTGAAGCTTTCTTT
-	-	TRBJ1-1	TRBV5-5	CASSSGHLNTEAFF	TGTGCCAGCAGCTCGGGACATTTGAACACTGAAGCTTTCTTT
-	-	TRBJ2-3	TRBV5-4	CASSPGLPAVDTQYF	TGTGCCAGTTCCCCGGGACTCCCAGCGGTGGATACGCAGTATTTT
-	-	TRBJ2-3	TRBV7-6	CASSTQRTGRRAQYF	TGTGCCAGCAGCACCCAACGAACAGGGCGTAGGGCGCAGTATTTT
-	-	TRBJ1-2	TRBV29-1	CSAPATSNYGYTF	TGCAGCGCCCCCGCCACTTCTAACTATGGCTACACCTTC
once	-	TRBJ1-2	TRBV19	CASSIEQGPNYGYTF	TGTGCCAGTAGTATAGAACAGGGCCCTAACTATGGCTACACCTTC
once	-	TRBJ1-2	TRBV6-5	CASSYDMVYPGYTF	TGTGCCAGCAGTTACGACATGGTTTATCCTGGCTACACCTTC
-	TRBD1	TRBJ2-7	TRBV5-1	CASSLVGDRGSEQYF	TGCGCCAGCAGCTTGGTAGGGGACAGAGGATCCGAGCAGTACTTC
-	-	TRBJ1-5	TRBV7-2	CASSLLGDNQGQPQHF	TGTGCCAGCAGCTTATTGGGGGATAACCAAGGTCAGCCCCAGCATTTT